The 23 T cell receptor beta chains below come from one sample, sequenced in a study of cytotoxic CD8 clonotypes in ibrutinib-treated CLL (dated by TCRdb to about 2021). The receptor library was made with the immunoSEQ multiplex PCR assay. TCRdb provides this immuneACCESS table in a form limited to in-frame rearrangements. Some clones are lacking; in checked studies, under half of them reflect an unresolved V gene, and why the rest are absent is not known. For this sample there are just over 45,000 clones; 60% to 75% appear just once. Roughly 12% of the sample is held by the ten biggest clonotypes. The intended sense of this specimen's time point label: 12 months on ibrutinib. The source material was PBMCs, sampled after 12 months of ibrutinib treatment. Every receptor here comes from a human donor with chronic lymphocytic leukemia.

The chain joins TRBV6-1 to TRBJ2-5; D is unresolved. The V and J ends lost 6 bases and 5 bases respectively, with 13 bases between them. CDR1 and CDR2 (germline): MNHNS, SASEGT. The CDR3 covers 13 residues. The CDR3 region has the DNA TGTGCCAGCAGCGGACCGAAACGGGAGACCCAGTACTTC. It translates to CASSGPKRETQYF.

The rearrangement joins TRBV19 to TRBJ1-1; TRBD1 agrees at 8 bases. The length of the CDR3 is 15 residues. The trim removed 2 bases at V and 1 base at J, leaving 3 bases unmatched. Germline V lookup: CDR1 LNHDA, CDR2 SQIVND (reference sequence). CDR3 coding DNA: TGTGCCAGTAGTATATCAGGGGGCAGGAACACTGAAGCTTTCTTT. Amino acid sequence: CASSISGGRNTEAFF.

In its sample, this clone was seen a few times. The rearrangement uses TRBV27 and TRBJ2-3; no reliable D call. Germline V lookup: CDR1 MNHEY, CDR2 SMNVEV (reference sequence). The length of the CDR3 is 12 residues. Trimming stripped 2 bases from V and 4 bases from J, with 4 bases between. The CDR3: CASSLGSDTQYF. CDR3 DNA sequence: TGTGCCAGCAGTTTAGGGTCAGATACGCAGTATTTT.

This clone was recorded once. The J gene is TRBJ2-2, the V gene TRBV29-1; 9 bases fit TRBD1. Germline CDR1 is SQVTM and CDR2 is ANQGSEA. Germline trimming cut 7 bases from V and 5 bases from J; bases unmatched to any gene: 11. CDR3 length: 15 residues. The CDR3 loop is CSATLQGAGTGELFF. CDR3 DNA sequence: TGCAGCGCCACCCTACAGGGGGCAGGGACCGGGGAGCTGTTTTTT.

The CDR3 loop is CAISPPEGLAGTGELFF. The CDR3 DNA is TGTGCCATCAGTCCCCCAGAGGGACTAGCTGGCACCGGGGAGCTGTTTTTT. The chain combines TRBV10-3 with TRBJ2-2, with 9 bases aligning to TRBD2. The germline CDR1 and CDR2 sequences are ENHRY and SYGVKD. The V and J ends lost 5 bases and 4 bases, in that order; junction bases with no gene match: 11. This CDR3 is built from 17 residues.

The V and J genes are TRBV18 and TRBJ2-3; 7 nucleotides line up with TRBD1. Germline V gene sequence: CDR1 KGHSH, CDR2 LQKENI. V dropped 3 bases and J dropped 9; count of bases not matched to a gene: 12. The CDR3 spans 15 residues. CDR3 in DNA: TGTGCCAGCTCACCCGCGGACAGGTTTCCCCTCACGCAGTATTTT. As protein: CASSPADRFPLTQYF. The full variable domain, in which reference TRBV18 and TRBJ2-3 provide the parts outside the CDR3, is NAGVMQNPRHLVRRRGQEARLRCSPMKGHSHVYWYRQLPEEGLKFMVYLQKENIIDESGMPKERFSAEFPKEGPSILRIQQVVRGDSAAYFCASSPADRFPLTQYFGPGTRLTVL.

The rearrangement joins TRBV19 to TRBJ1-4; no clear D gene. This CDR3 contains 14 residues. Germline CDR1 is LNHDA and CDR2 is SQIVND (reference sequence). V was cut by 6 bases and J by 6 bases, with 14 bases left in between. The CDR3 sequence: CASRPEVRHEKLFF. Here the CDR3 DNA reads TGTGCCAGTAGACCTGAGGTTCGCCATGAAAAACTGTTTTTT.

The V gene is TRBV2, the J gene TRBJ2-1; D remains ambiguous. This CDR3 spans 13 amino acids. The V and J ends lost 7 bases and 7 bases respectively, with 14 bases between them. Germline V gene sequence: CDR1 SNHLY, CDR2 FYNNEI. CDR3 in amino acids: CASKGQMGNEQFF. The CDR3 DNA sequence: TGTGCCAGCAAGGGCCAAATGGGAAATGAGCAGTTCTTC.

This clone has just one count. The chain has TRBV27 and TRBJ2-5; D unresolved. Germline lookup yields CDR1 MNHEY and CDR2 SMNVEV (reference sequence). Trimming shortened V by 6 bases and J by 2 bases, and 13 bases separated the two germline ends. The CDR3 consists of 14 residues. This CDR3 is CASSLMGVQETQYF. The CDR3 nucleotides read TGTGCCAGCAGCCTAATGGGTGTTCAAGAGACCCAGTACTTC.

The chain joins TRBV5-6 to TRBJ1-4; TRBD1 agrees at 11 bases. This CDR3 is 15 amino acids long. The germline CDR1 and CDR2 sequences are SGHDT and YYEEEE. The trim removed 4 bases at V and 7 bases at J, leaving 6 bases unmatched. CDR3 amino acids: CASSRGQGAFEKLFF. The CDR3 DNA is TGTGCCAGCAGCCGCGGACAGGGGGCGTTTGAAAAACTGTTTTTT.

The CDR3 DNA is TGCGCCAGCAGGTCACAGGTTCTCACCTACGAGCAGTACTTC. Its translation: CASRSQVLTYEQYF. This chain uses TRBV5-1 with TRBJ2-7; D is perhaps TRBD1 (5 bases). Germline-derived CDR1 and CDR2 are SGHRS and YFSETQ. Trimming cost V 5 bases and J 2 bases, with 14 bases left between them. There are 14 residues in the CDR3.

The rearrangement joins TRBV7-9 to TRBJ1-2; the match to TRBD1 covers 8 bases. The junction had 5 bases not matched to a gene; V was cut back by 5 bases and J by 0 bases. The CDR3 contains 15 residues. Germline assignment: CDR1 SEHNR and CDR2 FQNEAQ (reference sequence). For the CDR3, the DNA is TGTGCCAGCAGCCGTCCGGACAGGGCTAACTATGGCTACACCTTC. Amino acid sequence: CASSRPDRANYGYTF. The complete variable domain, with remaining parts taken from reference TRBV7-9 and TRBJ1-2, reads DTGVSQNPRHKITKRGQNVTFRCDPISEHNRLYWYRQTLGQGPEFLTYFQNEAQLEKSRLLSDRFSAERPKGSFSTLEIQRTEQGDSAMYLCASSRPDRANYGYTFGSGTRLTVV.

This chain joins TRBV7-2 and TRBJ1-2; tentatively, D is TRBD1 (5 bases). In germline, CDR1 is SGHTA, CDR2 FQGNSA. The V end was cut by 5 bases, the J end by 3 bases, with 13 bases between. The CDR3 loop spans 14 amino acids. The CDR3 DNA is TGTGCCAGCAGCCCTATGCGGGACCACTATGGCTACACCTTC. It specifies CASSPMRDHYGYTF.

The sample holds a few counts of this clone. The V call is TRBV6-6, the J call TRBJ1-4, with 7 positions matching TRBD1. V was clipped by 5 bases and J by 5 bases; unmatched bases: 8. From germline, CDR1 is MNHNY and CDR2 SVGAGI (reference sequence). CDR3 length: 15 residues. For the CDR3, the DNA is TGTGCCAGCAGTCGCGACAGGGAGGGAAATGAAAAACTGTTTTTT. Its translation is CASSRDREGNEKLFF.

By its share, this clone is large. The CDR3 DNA reads TGTGCCAGCAGTCTCCATTTGACAGAACAGGATAATTCACCCCTCCACTTT. This encodes CASSLHLTEQDNSPLHF. This chain connects TRBV27 to TRBJ1-6; possibly TRBD1 for D (5 bases). Germline CDR1 and CDR2: MNHEY and SMNVEV (reference sequence). Trimming pared 5 bases from V and 5 bases from J, leaving 19 bases between. The CDR3 runs 17 residues.

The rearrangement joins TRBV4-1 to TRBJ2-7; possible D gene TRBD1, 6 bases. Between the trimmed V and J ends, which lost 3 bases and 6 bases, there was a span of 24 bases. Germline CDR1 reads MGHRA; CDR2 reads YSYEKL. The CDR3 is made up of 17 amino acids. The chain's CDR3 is CASSHVPSGRTAAEQYF. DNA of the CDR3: TGCGCCAGCAGCCACGTACCTAGTGGCAGGACAGCCGCCGAGCAGTACTTC.

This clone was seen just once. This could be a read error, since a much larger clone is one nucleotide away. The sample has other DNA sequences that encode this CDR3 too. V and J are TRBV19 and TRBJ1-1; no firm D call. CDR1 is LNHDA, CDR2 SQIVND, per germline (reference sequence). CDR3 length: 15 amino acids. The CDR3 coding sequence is TGTGCCAGTAGTATAGATCTAACAGCCCCCACTGAGGCTTTCTTT. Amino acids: CASSIDLTAPTEAFF. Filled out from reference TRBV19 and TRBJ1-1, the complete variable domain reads DGGITQSPKYLFRKEGQNVTLSCEQNLNHDAMYWYRQDPGQGLRLIYYSQIVNDFQKGDIAEGYSVSREKKESFPLTVTSAQKNPTAFYLCASSIDLTAPTEAFFGQGTRLTVV.

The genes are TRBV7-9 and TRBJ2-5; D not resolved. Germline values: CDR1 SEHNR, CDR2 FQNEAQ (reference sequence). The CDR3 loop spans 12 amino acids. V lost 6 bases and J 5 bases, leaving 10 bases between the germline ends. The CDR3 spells CASSPFVETQYF. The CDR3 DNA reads TGTGCCAGCAGTCCGTTCGTGGAGACCCAGTACTTC.

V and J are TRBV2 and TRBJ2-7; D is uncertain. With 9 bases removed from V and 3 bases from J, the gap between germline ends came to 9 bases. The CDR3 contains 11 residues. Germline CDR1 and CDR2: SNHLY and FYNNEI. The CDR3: CASSQVYEQYF. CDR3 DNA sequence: TGTGCCAGTAGCCAGGTCTACGAGCAGTACTTC.

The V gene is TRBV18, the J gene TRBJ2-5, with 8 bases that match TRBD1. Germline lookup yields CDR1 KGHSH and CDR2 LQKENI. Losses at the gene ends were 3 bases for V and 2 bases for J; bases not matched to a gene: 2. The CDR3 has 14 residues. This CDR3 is CASSPGTGQETQYF. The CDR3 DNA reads TGTGCCAGCTCACCGGGGACAGGACAAGAGACCCAGTACTTC.

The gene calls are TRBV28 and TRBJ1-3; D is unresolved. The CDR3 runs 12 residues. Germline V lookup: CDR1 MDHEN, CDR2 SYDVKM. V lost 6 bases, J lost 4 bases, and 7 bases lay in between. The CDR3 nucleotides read TGTGCCAGCAGGAAGGCAGGAAACACCATATATTTT. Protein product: CASRKAGNTIYF.

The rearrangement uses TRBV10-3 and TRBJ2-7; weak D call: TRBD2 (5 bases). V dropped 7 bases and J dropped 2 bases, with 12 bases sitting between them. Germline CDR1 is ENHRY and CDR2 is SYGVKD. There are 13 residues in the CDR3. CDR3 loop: CAITPGSPYEQYF. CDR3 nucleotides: TGTGCCATCACACCGGGGAGTCCCTACGAGCAGTACTTC.

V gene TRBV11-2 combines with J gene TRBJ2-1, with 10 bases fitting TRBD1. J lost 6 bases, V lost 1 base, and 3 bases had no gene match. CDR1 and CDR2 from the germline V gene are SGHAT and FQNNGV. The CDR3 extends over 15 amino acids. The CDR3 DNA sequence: TGTGCCAGCAGCTTAGGGACAGGGGGGACCAATGAGCAGTTCTTC. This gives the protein CASSLGTGGTNEQFF.